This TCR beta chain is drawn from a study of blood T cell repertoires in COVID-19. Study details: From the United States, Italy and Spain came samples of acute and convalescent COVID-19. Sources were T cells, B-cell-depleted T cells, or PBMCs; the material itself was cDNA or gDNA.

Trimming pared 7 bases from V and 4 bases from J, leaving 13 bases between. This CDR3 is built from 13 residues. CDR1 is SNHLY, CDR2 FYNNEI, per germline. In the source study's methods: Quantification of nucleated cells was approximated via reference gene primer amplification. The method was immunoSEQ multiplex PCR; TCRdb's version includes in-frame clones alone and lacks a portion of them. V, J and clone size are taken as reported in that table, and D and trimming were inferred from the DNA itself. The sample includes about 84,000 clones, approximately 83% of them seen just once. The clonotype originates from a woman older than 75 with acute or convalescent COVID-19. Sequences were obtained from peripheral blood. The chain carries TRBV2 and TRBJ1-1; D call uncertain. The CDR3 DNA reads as TGTGCCAGCACCTTGTTAGCGGGCACTGAAGCTTTCTTT. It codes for CASTLLAGTEAFF.